The 20 T cell receptor beta chains below were found in one sample sequenced in a study of immune evolution from preneoplasia to lung adenocarcinoma. TCRdb keeps only in-frame clones here, not all; method: immunoSEQ multiplex PCR. The table has thousands of clones, approximately 75% seen once; the top ten hold about 7.4%. The source material was FFPE adjacent normal lung tissue. The receptors shown here come from a person aged 55 to 79 with lung adenocarcinoma.

The CDR3 bases are TGCAGTGCTAGATCCCGGCAGGAAGCTTTCTTT. Protein: CSARSRQEAFF. V is TRBV20-1 and J is TRBJ1-1; D uncertain. Deletions cut 2 bases from V and 8 bases from J, with 9 bases between. Looked up from germline, CDR1 is DFQATT and CDR2 is SNEGSKA (reference sequence). CDR3 length: 11 amino acids.

This clone was observed a few times. The chain carries TRBV27 and TRBJ2-7, with D perhaps TRBD2 (6 bases). Trimming shortened V by 0 bases and J by 2 bases, and 14 bases separated the two germline ends. This CDR3 has 16 residues. CDR1 MNHEY and CDR2 SMNVEV come from the germline V gene (reference sequence). Written as DNA, the CDR3 is TGTGCCAGCAGTTTATCCGCGCGCGGGGCCCCCTACGAGCAGTACTTC. Translated: CASSLSARGAPYEQYF.

This clone showed up just a few times. The V and J genes are TRBV18 and TRBJ2-5, with D hard to call. The CDR3 is 13 residues long. V was clipped by 5 bases and J by 4 bases, with 11 bases between them. Germline-derived CDR1 and CDR2 are KGHSH and LQKENI. CDR3 nucleotide sequence: TGTGCCAGCTCAGGTCCTGAGCGAGAGACCCAGTACTTC. Amino acids: CASSGPERETQYF.

This clone was seen just once. This chain uses TRBV18 with TRBJ2-7, with a tentative D call TRBD1 (6 bases). This CDR3 region has 11 residues. The germline V and J ends were trimmed by 5 bases and 9 bases, with 11 bases remaining between them. Looked up from germline, CDR1 is KGHSH and CDR2 is LQKENI. The CDR3 spells CASSVRDMQYF. The CDR3 DNA is TGTGCCAGCTCAGTCCGGGACATGCAGTACTTC.

This chain links TRBV7-9 with TRBJ2-7; D is undetermined. V was shortened by 8 bases and J by 6 bases, with 11 bases between the two germline ends. This CDR3 contains 11 residues. Germline CDR1 is SEHNR and CDR2 is FQNEAQ (reference sequence). For the CDR3, the DNA is TGTGCCAGCGGCACCATGAGCGAGCAGTACTTC. It translates to CASGTMSEQYF.

As for this clone: The sample holds other DNA sequences that translate to the same CDR3. The chain is built from TRBV5-1 and TRBJ2-5; unclear D gene. The V end lost 2 bases, the J end lost 2 bases, and 1 base lay between the germline ends. Germline V CDR1 and CDR2: SGHRS, YFSETQ. This CDR3 contains 11 residues. The CDR3 region is CASSLQETQYF. DNA of the CDR3: TGCGCCAGCAGCTTACAAGAGACCCAGTACTTC.

The V gene is TRBV19, the J gene TRBJ2-7; D might be TRBD2 (6 bases). The germline gives CDR1 LNHDA, CDR2 SQIVND (reference sequence). CDR3 length: 15 residues. Trimming stripped 10 bases from V and 3 bases from J, with 22 bases between. CDR3 sequence (DNA): TGTGCCACCACTCAAGGGCGGGACGGAAACTACGAGCAGTACTTC. This sequence encodes CATTQGRDGNYEQYF.

The V gene is TRBV19, the J gene TRBJ2-1; 8 nucleotides match TRBD1. The CDR3 is made up of 13 amino acids. After removal of 5 bases from V and 9 bases from J, the junction contained 6 bases not matched to a gene. Looked up from germline, CDR1 is LNHDA and CDR2 is SQIVND (reference sequence). The DNA for the CDR3 is TGTGCCAGTAGTCAGACAGGGGCGACTGAGCAGTTCTTC. Protein: CASSQTGATEQFF.

The chain employs TRBV7-9 and TRBJ1-3, with unresolved D. The CDR3 runs to 13 residues. Trimming took 1 base from V and 6 from J, leaving 7 bases between them. Germline loops: CDR1 SEHNR, CDR2 FQNEAQ (reference sequence). The CDR3 DNA reads as TGTGCCAGCAGCTTAGGTAGTGAAAACACCATATATTTT. Its translation: CASSLGSENTIYF.

The gene calls are TRBV28 and TRBJ1-3; no reliable D call. V was trimmed by 3 bases and J by 0 bases, leaving 12 bases between them. This CDR3 spans 16 amino acids. CDR1 is MDHEN and CDR2 is SYDVKM in the germline V gene. The CDR3 region has the DNA TGTGCCAGCAGTTTTTTTAGAGGCATCTCTGGAAACACCATATATTTT. Its translation: CASSFFRGISGNTIYF.

The chain uses TRBV6-1 and TRBJ2-5; 7 nucleotides align to TRBD2. The J call may be incorrect, as the DNA end agrees better with TRBJ2-7. The length of the CDR3 is 15 residues. Germline V gives CDR1 MNHNS, CDR2 SASEGT. The chain's CDR3 is CASSEAGSGPYEQYF. The CDR3 DNA reads as TGTGCCAGCAGTGAAGCCGGTAGCGGGCCCTACGAGCAGTACTTC.

The genes are TRBV5-8 and TRBJ1-1; D not resolved. V gave up 2 bases and J gave up 8 bases, with 10 bases separating them. This CDR3 is built from 12 residues. Per germline, CDR1 SGHTS and CDR2 YDEGEE. The CDR3 reads CASSFGTREAFF. The CDR3 DNA follows: TGTGCCAGCAGCTTCGGTACGCGGGAAGCTTTCTTT.

This clone has only one observation. The chain employs TRBV27 and TRBJ2-3, with D possibly matching TRBD2 (6 bases). The germline V gene has CDR1 MNHEY and CDR2 SMNVEV (reference sequence). This CDR3 spans 16 amino acids. V lost 6 bases to trimming and J lost 2 bases, with 18 bases between them. The CDR3 nucleotides are TGTGCCAGCAGCCGTTCCGGGACTTTGAACACAGATACGCAGTATTTT. It specifies CASSRSGTLNTDTQYF.

This clone was detected once. The chain couples TRBV7-2 to TRBJ2-5, with a tentative D call TRBD2 (5 bases). From germline, CDR1 is SGHTA and CDR2 FQGNSA. The CDR3 covers 15 residues. Deletions cut 3 bases from V and 1 base from J, with 12 bases between. In nucleotides, the CDR3 is TGTGCCAGCAGCTTGGCTAGCTATTCCCAAGAGACCCAGTACTTC. It codes for CASSLASYSQETQYF. Drawing the rest from reference TRBV7-2 and TRBJ2-5, the complete variable domain is GAGVSQSPSNKVTEKGKDVELRCDPISGHTALYWYRQSLGQGLEFLIYFQGNSAPDKSGLPSDRFSAERTGGSVSTLTIQRTQQEDSAVYLCASSLASYSQETQYFGPGTRLLVL.

The genes are TRBV7-2 and TRBJ2-3, with TRBD2 identical over 7 bases. V gave up 0 bases and J gave up 6 bases; unmatched junction bases: 9. The CDR3 is made up of 16 amino acids. CDR1 SGHTA and CDR2 FQGNSA come from the germline V gene. The CDR3 nucleotides are TGTGCCAGCAGCTTAGCGTGGGGGGGGGTTAGTGATACGCAGTATTTT. Translated, it gives CASSLAWGGVSDTQYF.

Concerning this clone: This clone may be a read error of a much larger clone one base away. Other nucleotide sequences from this sample produce the same CDR3. This chain uses TRBV6-5 with TRBJ1-5; 9 nucleotides agree with TRBD1. CDR3 length: 14 residues. Per germline, CDR1 MNHEY and CDR2 SVGAGI. The CDR3 DNA reads TGTGCCAGCAGCTCACAGGGGGCCAGGCAGCCCCAGCATTTC. It translates to CASSSQGARQPQHF.

Of note for this clone: The same CDR3 also results from other DNA sequences found in this sample. The chain is built from TRBV28 and TRBJ2-5; D gene unclear. V was clipped by 10 bases and J by 3 bases, with 15 bases between them. This CDR3 has 13 amino acids. CDR1 and CDR2 from the germline V gene are MDHEN and SYDVKM. Written as DNA, the CDR3 is TGTGCCACTAACCCTGGCACGAAAGAGACCCAGTACTTC. This translates into CATNPGTKETQYF.

V is TRBV15 and J is TRBJ1-5; 8 bases are a match to TRBD1. The V gene end was trimmed by 0 bases and the J gene end by 7 bases; junction bases not matched to a gene: 2. Germline V gives CDR1 LNHNV, CDR2 YYDKDF (reference sequence). CDR3 size: 14 residues. The CDR3 DNA sequence: TGTGCCACCAGCAGAGAGACAGGGGCGCAGCCCCAGCATTTT. This gives the protein CATSRETGAQPQHF. Full variable domain (outside the CDR3, taken from reference TRBV15 and TRBJ1-5): DAMVIQNPRYQVTQFGKPVTLSCSQTLNHNVMYWYQQKSSQAPKLLFHYYDKDFNNEADTPDNFQSRRPNTSFCFLDIRSPGLGDTAMYLCATSRETGAQPQHFGDGTRLSIL.

The V and J genes are TRBV15 and TRBJ1-6; 11 nucleotides line up with TRBD1. This CDR3 is built from 18 residues. The germline gives CDR1 LNHNV, CDR2 YYDKDF (reference sequence). The trim removed 5 bases at V and 0 bases at J, leaving 6 bases unmatched. CDR3 sequence: CATSRDRGVLSYNSPLHF. CDR3 nucleotides: TGTGCCACCAGCCGGGACAGGGGGGTCCTCTCCTATAATTCACCCCTCCACTTT.

CDR3 protein: CASSPRREAEAFF. The CDR3 DNA follows: TGTGCCAGTAGTCCCCGGCGGGAAGCTGAAGCTTTCTTT. The chain carries TRBV19 and TRBJ1-1; D unclear. The CDR3 spans 13 residues. Germline V gives CDR1 LNHDA, CDR2 SQIVND (reference sequence). Trimming cost V 5 bases and J 6 bases, with 13 bases left between them. Supplemented by reference TRBV19 and TRBJ1-1, the full variable domain reads DGGITQSPKYLFRKEGQNVTLSCEQNLNHDAMYWYRQDPGQGLRLIYYSQIVNDFQKGDIAEGYSVSREKKESFPLTVTSAQKNPTAFYLCASSPRREAEAFFGQGTRLTVV.